This T cell receptor beta chain was identified in a study of vaccination and CD4 T cells after COVID-19. Sample treatment: approximately 11-day PBMC culture with coronavirus spike peptide pools or control peptides (ViraFEST assay). First, ViraFEST expanded antigen-specific T cells with peptide pools, and next it sequenced the TCRs. Points on this clonotype: Its antigen is undetermined.

Cultured CD4+ T-cell DNA underwent Oncomine TCR Beta short-read sequencing. MiXCR, applied by TCRdb to the PCR reads, yields one record per CDR3 protein. The sample shows tens of thousands of distinct CDR3 sequences, about 39% of them seen only once. Study-wide results and caveats: The great majority, 304 of 307 vaccine-specific clones, proved spike mono-reactive in convalescent patients.

Sequencing was done on a sample of CD4+ T cells from blood, cultured in vitro. The sequence was collected from a human donor who had recovered from COVID-19.

The DNA of the CDR3 is TGTGCCAGCAGTTACGCCTTCAGAGATACGCAGTATTTT. This gives the protein CASSYAFRDTQYF. V usage is TRBV6-5 and J usage is TRBJ2-3; D remains ambiguous. From germline, CDR1 is MNHEY and CDR2 SVGAGI. The CDR3 has 13 amino acids. V was clipped by 2 bases and J by 5 bases, with 8 bases between them.